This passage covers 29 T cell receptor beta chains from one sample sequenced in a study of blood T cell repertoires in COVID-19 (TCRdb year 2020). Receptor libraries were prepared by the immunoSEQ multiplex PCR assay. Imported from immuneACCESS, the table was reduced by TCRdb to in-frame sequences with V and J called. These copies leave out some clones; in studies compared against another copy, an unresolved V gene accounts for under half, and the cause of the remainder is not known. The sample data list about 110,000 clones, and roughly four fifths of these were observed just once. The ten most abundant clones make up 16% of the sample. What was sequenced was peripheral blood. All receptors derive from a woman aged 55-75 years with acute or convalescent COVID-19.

CDR3 loop: CASSYLTTKGYTF. The CDR3 DNA follows: TGTGCCAGCAGTTACCTAACGACTAAGGGCTACACCTTC. The gene calls are TRBV6-2 or TRBV6-3 and TRBJ1-2; D is ambiguous. Germline CDR1 MNHEY, CDR2 SVGEGT. V was cut by 2 bases and J by 8 bases, with 12 bases left in between. The CDR3 sequence is 13 residues long.

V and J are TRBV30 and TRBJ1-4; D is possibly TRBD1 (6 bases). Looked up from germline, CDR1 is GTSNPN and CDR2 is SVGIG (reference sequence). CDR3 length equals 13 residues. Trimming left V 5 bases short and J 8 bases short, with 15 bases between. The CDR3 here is CAWGKGVGEKLFF. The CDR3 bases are TGTGCCTGGGGGAAGGGGGTAGGGGAAAAACTGTTTTTT.

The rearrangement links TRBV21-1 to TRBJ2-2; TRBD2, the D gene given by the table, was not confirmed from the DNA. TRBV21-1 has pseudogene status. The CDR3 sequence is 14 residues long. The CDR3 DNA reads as TGTGCCAGCAGGATCCAGCGAGGTAACGGGGAGCTGTTTTTT. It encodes CASRIQRGNGELFF.

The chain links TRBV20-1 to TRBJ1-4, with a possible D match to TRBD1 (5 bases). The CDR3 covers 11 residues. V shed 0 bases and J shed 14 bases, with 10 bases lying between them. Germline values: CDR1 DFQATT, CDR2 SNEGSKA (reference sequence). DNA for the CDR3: TGCAGTGCTAGAGAGGCAGGGATGCTGTTTTTT. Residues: CSAREAGMLFF.

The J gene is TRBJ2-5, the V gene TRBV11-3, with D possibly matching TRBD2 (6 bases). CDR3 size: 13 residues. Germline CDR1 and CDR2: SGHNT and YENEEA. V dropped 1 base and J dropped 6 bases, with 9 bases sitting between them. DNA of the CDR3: TGTGCCAGCAGCTTAGGGGGGGAGAAGACCCAGTACTTC. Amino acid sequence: CASSLGGEKTQYF.

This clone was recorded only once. CDR3 nucleotides: TGTGCCAGCAGTTTATTGTTTGGGAGACGACAGGGGGATCACTATGGCTACACCTTC. It encodes CASSLLFGRRQGDHYGYTF. The V call is TRBV27, the J call TRBJ1-2; 9 bases are shared with TRBD1. The CDR3 has 19 residues. The trim removed 1 base at V and 3 bases at J, leaving 15 bases unmatched. Germline V gives CDR1 MNHEY, CDR2 SMNVEV (reference sequence).

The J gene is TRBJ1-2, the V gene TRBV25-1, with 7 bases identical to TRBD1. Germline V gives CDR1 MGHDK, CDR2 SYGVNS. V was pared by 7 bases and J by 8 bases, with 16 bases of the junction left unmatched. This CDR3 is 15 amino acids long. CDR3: CASTGFGQELGGYTF. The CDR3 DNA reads TGTGCCAGCACCGGATTTGGACAGGAACTTGGGGGCTACACCTTC.

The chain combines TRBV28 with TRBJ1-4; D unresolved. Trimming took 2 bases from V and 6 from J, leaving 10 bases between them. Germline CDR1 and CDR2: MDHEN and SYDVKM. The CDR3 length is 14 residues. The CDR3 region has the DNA TGTGCCAGCAGTTTAACGGGGTGGGATGAAAAACTGTTTTTT. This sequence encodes CASSLTGWDEKLFF. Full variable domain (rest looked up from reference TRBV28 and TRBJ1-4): DVKVTQSSRYLVKRTGEKVFLECVQDMDHENMFWYRQDPGLGLRLIYFSYDVKMKEKGDIPEGYSVSREKKERFSLILESASTNQTSMYLCASSLTGWDEKLFFGSGTQLSVL.

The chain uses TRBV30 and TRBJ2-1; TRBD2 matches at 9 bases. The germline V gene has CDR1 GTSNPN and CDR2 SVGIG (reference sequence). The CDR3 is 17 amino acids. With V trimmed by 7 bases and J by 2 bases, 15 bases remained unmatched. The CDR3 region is CALRTAGGPRPYNEQFF. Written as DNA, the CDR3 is TGTGCCTTACGAACCGCGGGGGGGCCGCGGCCCTACAATGAGCAGTTCTTC.

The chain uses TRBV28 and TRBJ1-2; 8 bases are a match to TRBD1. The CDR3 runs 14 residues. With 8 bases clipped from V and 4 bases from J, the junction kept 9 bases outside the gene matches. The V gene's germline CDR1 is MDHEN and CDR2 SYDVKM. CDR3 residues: CASGQGGYGYGYTF. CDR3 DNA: TGTGCCAGCGGACAGGGTGGGTACGGCTATGGCTACACCTTC.

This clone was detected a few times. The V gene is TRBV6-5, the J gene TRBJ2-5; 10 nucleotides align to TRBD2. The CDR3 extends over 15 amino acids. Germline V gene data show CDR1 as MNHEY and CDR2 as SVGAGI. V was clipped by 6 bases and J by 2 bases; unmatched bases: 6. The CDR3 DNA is TGTGCCAGCAGCAAAAGCGGGGGGGTACAAGAGACCCAGTACTTC. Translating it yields CASSKSGGVQETQYF.

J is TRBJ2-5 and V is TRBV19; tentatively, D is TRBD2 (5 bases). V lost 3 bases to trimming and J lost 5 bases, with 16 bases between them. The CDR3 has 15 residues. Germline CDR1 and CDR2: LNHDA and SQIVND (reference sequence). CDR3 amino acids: CASSMLGLHRETQYF. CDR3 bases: TGTGCCAGTAGTATGCTAGGACTCCATAGGGAGACCCAGTACTTC.

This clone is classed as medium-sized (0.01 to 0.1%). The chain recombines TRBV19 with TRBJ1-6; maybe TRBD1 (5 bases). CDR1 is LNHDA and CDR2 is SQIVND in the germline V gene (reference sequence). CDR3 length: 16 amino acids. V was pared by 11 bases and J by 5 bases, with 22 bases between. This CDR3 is CAVGGIYEGDNSPLHF. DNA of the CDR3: TGTGCCGTGGGGGGGATTTACGAAGGAGATAATTCACCCCTCCACTTT.

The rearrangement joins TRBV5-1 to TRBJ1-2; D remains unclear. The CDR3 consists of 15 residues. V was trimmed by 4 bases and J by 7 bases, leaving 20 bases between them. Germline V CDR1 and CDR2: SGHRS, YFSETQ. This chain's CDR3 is CASSPEAPGYGGYTF. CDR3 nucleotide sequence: TGCGCCAGCAGCCCCGAGGCTCCCGGGTATGGTGGCTACACCTTC.

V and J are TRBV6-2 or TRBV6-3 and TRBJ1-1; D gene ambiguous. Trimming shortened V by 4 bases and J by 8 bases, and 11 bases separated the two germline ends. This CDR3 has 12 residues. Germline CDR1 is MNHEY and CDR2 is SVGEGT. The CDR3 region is CASSFDYLEAFF. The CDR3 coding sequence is TGTGCCAGCAGTTTCGACTACCTAGAAGCTTTCTTT.

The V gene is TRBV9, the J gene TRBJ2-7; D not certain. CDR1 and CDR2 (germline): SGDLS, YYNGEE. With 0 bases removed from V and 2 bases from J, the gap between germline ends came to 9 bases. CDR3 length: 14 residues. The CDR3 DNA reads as TGTGCCAGCAGCGTAGCTGGAGAGACCTACGAGCAGTACTTC. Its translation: CASSVAGETYEQYF.

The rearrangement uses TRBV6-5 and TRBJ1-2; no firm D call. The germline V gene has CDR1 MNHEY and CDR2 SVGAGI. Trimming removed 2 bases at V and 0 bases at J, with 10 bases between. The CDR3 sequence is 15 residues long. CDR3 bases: TGTGCCAGCAGTTACGGCGGGGTACCTAACTATGGCTACACCTTC. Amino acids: CASSYGGVPNYGYTF.

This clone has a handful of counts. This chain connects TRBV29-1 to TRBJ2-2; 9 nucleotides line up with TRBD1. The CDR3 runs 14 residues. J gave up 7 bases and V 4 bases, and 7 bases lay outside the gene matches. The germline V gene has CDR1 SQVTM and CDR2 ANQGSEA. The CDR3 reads CSVGRDRDFGELFF. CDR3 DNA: TGCAGCGTTGGCCGGGACAGGGACTTCGGGGAGCTGTTTTTT.

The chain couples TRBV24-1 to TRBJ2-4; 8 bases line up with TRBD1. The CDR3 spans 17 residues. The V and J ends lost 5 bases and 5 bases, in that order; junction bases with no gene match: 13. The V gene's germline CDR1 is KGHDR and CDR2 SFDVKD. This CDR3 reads CATSGRTGKGGENIQYF. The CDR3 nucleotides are TGTGCCACCAGTGGTCGGACAGGGAAGGGAGGCGAAAACATTCAGTACTTC.

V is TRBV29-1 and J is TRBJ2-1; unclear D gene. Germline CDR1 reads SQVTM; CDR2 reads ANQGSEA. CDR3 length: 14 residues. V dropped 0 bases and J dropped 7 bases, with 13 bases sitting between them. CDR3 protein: CSVEDLSLRNEQFF. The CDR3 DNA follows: TGCAGCGTTGAAGATCTTAGTCTGAGAAATGAGCAGTTCTTC.

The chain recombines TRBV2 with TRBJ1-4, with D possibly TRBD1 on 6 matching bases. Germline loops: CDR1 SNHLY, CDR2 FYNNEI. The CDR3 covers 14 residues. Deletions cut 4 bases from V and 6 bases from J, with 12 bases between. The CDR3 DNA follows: TGTGCCAGCAGTGGTGGCAGGGGATATGAAAAACTGTTTTTT. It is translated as CASSGGRGYEKLFF. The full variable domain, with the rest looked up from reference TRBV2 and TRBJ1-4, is EPEVTQTPSHQVTQMGQEVILRCVPISNHLYFYWYRQILGQKVEFLVSFYNNEISEKSEIFDDQFSVERPDGSNFTLKIRSTKLEDSAMYFCASSGGRGYEKLFFGSGTQLSVL.

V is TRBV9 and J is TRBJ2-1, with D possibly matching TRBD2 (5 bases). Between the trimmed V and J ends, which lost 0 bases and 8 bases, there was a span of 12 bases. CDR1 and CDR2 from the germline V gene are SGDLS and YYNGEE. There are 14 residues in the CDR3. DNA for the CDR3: TGTGCCAGCAGCGTAGAATCTAGCTTCTATGAGCAGTTCTTC. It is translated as CASSVESSFYEQFF. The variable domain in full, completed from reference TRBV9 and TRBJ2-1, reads DSGVTQTPKHLITATGQRVTLRCSPRSGDLSVYWYQQSLDQGLQFLIQYYNGEERAKGNILERFSAQQFPDLHSELNLSSLELGDSALYFCASSVESSFYEQFFGPGTRLTVL.

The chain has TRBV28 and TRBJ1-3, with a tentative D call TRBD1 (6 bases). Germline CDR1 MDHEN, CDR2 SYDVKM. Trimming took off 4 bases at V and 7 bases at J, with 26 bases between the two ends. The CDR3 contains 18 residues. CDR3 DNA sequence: TGTGCCAGCAGTTATTCCCTCCGTCCGCAGGGGCACAGGAACACCATATATTTT. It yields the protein CASSYSLRPQGHRNTIYF.

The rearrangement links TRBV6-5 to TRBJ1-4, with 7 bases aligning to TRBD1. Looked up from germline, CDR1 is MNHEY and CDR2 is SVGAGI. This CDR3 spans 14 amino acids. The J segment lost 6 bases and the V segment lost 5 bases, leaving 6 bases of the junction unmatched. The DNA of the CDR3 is TGTGCCAGCAGTCGCCAGGGGGTCCATGAAAAACTGTTTTTT. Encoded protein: CASSRQGVHEKLFF.

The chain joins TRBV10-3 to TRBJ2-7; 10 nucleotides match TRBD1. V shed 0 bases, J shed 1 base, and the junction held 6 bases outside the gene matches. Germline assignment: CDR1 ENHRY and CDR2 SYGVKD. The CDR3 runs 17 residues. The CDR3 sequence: CAISESGRGQGSYEQYF. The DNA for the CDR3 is TGTGCCATCAGTGAGTCCGGGAGGGGACAGGGGTCCTACGAGCAGTACTTC.

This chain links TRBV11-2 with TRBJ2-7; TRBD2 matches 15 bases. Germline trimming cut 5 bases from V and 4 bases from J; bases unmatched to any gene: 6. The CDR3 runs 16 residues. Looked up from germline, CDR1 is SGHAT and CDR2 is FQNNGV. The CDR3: CASSAGTSGGWYEQYF. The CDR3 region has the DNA TGTGCCAGCAGCGCCGGGACTAGCGGGGGGTGGTACGAGCAGTACTTC.

The CDR3 DNA follows: TGTGCCAGCAGCTTATTTCAGGGGGTCAGTGGAGCCAACGTCCTGACTTTC. Protein sequence: CASSLFQGVSGANVLTF. The chain joins TRBV11-2 to TRBJ2-6, with 7 positions matching TRBD1. CDR3 size: 17 residues. With V trimmed by 2 bases and J by 7 bases, 11 bases remained unmatched. The germline gives CDR1 SGHAT, CDR2 FQNNGV. Together with reference TRBV11-2 and TRBJ2-6, the CDR3 gives the full variable domain: EAGVAQSPRYKIIEKRQSVAFWCNPISGHATLYWYQQILGQGPKLLIQFQNNGVVDDSQLPKDRFSAERLKGVDSTLKIQPAKLEDSAVYLCASSLFQGVSGANVLTFGAGSRLTVL.

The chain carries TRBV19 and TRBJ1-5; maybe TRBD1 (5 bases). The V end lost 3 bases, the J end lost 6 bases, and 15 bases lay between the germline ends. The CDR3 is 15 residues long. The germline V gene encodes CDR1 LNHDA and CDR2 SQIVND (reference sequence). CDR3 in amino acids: CASSIWGRLGQPQHF. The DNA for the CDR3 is TGTGCCAGTAGTATTTGGGGCAGGCTAGGTCAGCCCCAGCATTTT.

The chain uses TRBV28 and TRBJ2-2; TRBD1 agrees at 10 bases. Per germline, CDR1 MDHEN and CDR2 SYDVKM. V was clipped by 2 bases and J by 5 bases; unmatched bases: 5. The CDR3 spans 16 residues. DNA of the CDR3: TGTGCCAGCAGTTTAGCCGGGACAGGGGTTACCGGGGAGCTGTTTTTT. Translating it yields CASSLAGTGVTGELFF. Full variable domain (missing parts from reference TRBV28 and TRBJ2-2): DVKVTQSSRYLVKRTGEKVFLECVQDMDHENMFWYRQDPGLGLRLIYFSYDVKMKEKGDIPEGYSVSREKKERFSLILESASTNQTSMYLCASSLAGTGVTGELFFGEGSRLTVL.